This TCR beta chain was sequenced in a study of Tregs in tolerant kidney transplant recipients. At the level of the study: Mixed chimerism was transient after nonmyeloablative marrow transplants from related graft donors. Study-wide findings and caveats: Tregs expanded with activated donor B cells seemed most donor-specific. Biological reproducibility was not directly addressed in this study.

Unstimulated regulatory T cells (CD4+CD25+CD127-), CD4+CD25- non-regulatory cells, CD4 and CD8 cells were FACS-sorted from thawed PBMCs. The protocol was immunoSEQ multiplex PCR, while the TCRdb copy is restricted to in-frame clones and leaves out a portion. The sample contains about 100,000 clones, around 91% of which appear only once. About this clone: As yet, its antigen is unknown.

The CDR3 covers 15 residues. Germline assignment: CDR1 MNHEY and CDR2 SVGAGI. The V and J ends lost 0 bases and 5 bases respectively, with 13 bases between them. The sequenced sample was CD4+ T cells from blood, obtained before the transplant. This TCR derives from a human donor who received a combined kidney and bone marrow transplant. The rearrangement joins TRBV6-5 to TRBJ1-2; weak D call: TRBD1 (5 bases). The CDR3 is CASSYSFDSLYGYTF. CDR3 DNA: TGTGCCAGCAGTTACTCCTTCGACAGCCTATATGGCTACACCTTC.